This is a list of T cell receptor beta chains from one sample in a study of graft-versus-host responses after intestinal transplantation. This table comes from immunoSEQ multiplex PCR, and its TCRdb copy is limited to in-frame clones, with some not included. The table has about 10,000 clones, 90% to 95% seen once; the top ten hold 3.6%. Sequenced material: PBMCs, taken more than 40 days after intestinal transplantation. These receptors were taken from a human patient who received an intestinal transplant, so some T cells may come from the graft donor. Both conserved end residues are part of each CDR3. D genes are given only for firm matches. Size is stated for part of the rows, as once, few or many counts, or as a class when the clone is expanded.

d_call j_call clone_size v_call cdr3_aa cdr3_nt
NA TRBJ1-5 NA TRBV7-9 CASSAWGSNQPQHF TGTGCCAGCAGCGCTTGGGGGAGCAATCAGCCCCAGCATTTT
NA TRBJ1-1 once TRBV29-1 CSVADNTEAFF TGCAGCGTTGCGGATAACACTGAAGCTTTCTTT
TRBD1 TRBJ1-4 few TRBV5-8 CASSMDRGQFGEKLFF TGTGCCAGCAGTATGGACAGGGGGCAATTCGGTGAAAAACTGTTTTTT
NA TRBJ2-5 NA TRBV13 CASSGRPGPLHQETQYF TGTGCCAGCAGCGGCCGCCCGGGCCCCCTCCACCAAGAGACCCAGTACTTC
NA TRBJ2-7 NA TRBV5-4 CASSSVRADNPYEQYF TGTGCCAGCAGTTCCGTCAGGGCCGACAACCCCTACGAGCAGTACTTC
TRBD2 TRBJ2-1 NA TRBV7-6 CASSLIPGEGWGNEQFF TGTGCCAGCAGCTTAATCCCCGGGGAGGGTTGGGGCAATGAGCAGTTCTTC
TRBD1 TRBJ2-3 NA TRBV5-5 CASSRDRGTDTQYF TGTGCCAGCAGCCGGGACAGGGGCACAGATACGCAGTATTTT
NA TRBJ2-5 NA TRBV18 CASSTGPRLGETQYF TGTGCCAGCTCCACCGGACCCCGGTTGGGAGAGACCCAGTACTTC
TRBD2 TRBJ2-5 NA TRBV6-1 CASRTSGGAETQYF TGTGCCAGCCGGACTAGCGGGGGGGCGGAGACCCAGTACTTC
TRBD1 TRBJ2-1 NA TRBV5-4 CASSARDRASNEQFF TGTGCCAGCAGCGCACGGGACAGAGCCTCAAATGAGCAGTTCTTC
NA TRBJ1-5 NA TRBV6-1 CASSEAQNQPQHF TGTGCCAGCAGCGAGGCCCAAAATCAGCCCCAGCATTTT